Presented here are 16 T cell receptor beta chains from one specimen sequenced in a study of blood T cell repertoires in COVID-19. Sequencing used immunoSEQ multiplex PCR; TCRdb keeps in-frame clones, though not all of them. The sample contains 55,000 to 80,000 clones, roughly 86% of which appear only once. The material sequenced was peripheral blood. The source of these receptors is a human donor in a cohort sampled during active COVID-19.

The chain uses TRBV7-2 and TRBJ2-5; 8 bases map to TRBD2. The CDR3 is made up of 16 amino acids. Germline trimming cut 5 bases from V and 7 bases from J; bases unmatched to any gene: 15. Per germline, CDR1 SGHTA and CDR2 FQGNSA. Here the CDR3 DNA reads TGTGCCAGCAGCCCCCGACTAGCGAGAAGGGATGGGACCCAGTACTTC. Translated: CASSPRLARRDGTQYF.

V gene TRBV27 combines with J gene TRBJ1-1, with D uncertain. Looked up from germline, CDR1 is MNHEY and CDR2 is SMNVEV (reference sequence). V was shortened by 1 base and J by 5 bases, with 8 bases between the two germline ends. The CDR3 length is 13 residues. The DNA for the CDR3 is TGTGCCAGCAGTTTATACCGGGGTACTGAAGCTTTCTTT. Its protein product is CASSLYRGTEAFF.

The chain joins TRBV24-1 to TRBJ2-3; 8 bases map to TRBD1. Losses at the gene ends were 8 bases for V and 5 bases for J; bases not matched to a gene: 5. Germline V gives CDR1 KGHDR, CDR2 SFDVKD. The CDR3 runs 13 residues. The CDR3 reads CATNTGGEDTQYF. The CDR3 region has the DNA TGTGCCACCAACACAGGGGGAGAAGATACGCAGTATTTT.

The rearrangement joins TRBV5-1 to TRBJ2-3; 8 nucleotides line up with TRBD2. Germline-derived CDR1 and CDR2 are SGHRS and YFSETQ. J lost 3 bases, V lost 4 bases, and 7 bases had no gene match. This CDR3 is built from 15 residues. CDR3 amino acids: CASSTKAGGTDTQYF. In DNA form, the CDR3 reads TGCGCCAGCAGCACCAAGGCGGGGGGAACAGATACGCAGTATTTT.

The genes are TRBV9 and TRBJ2-7; perhaps TRBD2 as D (5 bases). The CDR3 is 12 residues long. V was shortened by 2 bases and J by 3 bases, with 6 bases between the two germline ends. Germline values: CDR1 SGDLS, CDR2 YYNGEE. This CDR3 reads CASSVRDYEQYF. CDR3 coding DNA: TGTGCCAGCAGCGTCCGGGACTACGAGCAGTACTTC.

In its sample, this clone was seen once. The rearrangement uses TRBV7-2 and TRBJ1-2; TRBD1 matches at 11 bases. J was trimmed by 10 bases and V by 4 bases; bases with no gene match: 14. The CDR3 is made up of 16 amino acids. Looked up from germline, CDR1 is SGHTA and CDR2 is FQGNSA. CDR3 coding DNA: TGTGCCAGCAGCTCTACCCCTCCGGGACAGGGGGGAGTCTACACCTTC. It translates to CASSSTPPGQGGVYTF.

In its sample, this clone was seen once. This chain joins TRBV2 and TRBJ1-3; D ambiguous. Germline assignment: CDR1 SNHLY and CDR2 FYNNEI. This CDR3 spans 14 amino acids. Trimming pared 2 bases from V and 1 base from J, leaving 6 bases between. CDR3 bases: TGTGCCAGCAGTGAAACTAGATCTGGAAACACCATATATTTT. Protein sequence: CASSETRSGNTIYF.

The CDR3 DNA is TGTGCCAGGGAGTACCGGCCCCAGCATTTT. Its protein is CAREYRPQHF. The rearrangement links TRBV7-6 to TRBJ1-5; D gene ambiguous. CDR1 and CDR2 from the germline V gene are SGHVS and FNYEAQ. The CDR3 sequence is 10 residues long. V was clipped by 9 bases and J by 9 bases, with 9 bases between them.

The chain has TRBV7-9 and TRBJ1-6, with D possibly matching TRBD1 (6 bases). CDR1 and CDR2 (germline): SEHNR, FQNEAQ (reference sequence). CDR3 length: 18 residues. V lost 1 base and J lost 4, with 17 bases in between. CDR3 sequence reads: CASSLVEGSGTYNSPLHF. CDR3 sequence (DNA): TGTGCCAGCAGCTTAGTAGAGGGGTCAGGGACATATAATTCACCCCTCCACTTT.

CDR3 bases: TGTGCCAGCAGCTCGCGGGGTAATGAGCAGTTCTTC. It is translated as CASSSRGNEQFF. This rearrangement joins TRBV11-2 to TRBJ2-1; D is perhaps TRBD2 (6 bases). Germline CDR1 is SGHAT and CDR2 is FQNNGV. V was pared by 4 bases and J by 7 bases, with 8 bases between. The CDR3 is 12 residues long.

This clone came up a few times. The chain recombines TRBV19 with TRBJ2-3; D might be TRBD2 (5 bases). This CDR3 has 14 amino acids. From germline, CDR1 is LNHDA and CDR2 SQIVND (reference sequence). V lost 6 bases and J lost 2, with 12 bases in between. CDR3 region: CASSQTIITDTQYF. The CDR3 bases are TGTGCCAGTAGCCAGACTATAATCACAGATACGCAGTATTTT.

The chain recombines TRBV3-1 (or the pseudogene TRBV3-2) with TRBJ2-5; 8 positions agree with TRBD2. The length of the CDR3 is 16 residues. The germline V gene has CDR1 LGHDT and CDR2 YNNKEL (reference sequence). After removal of 0 bases from V and 7 bases from J, the junction contained 10 bases not matched to a gene. CDR3 loop: CASSQEGGGIRRTQYF. The CDR3 bases are TGTGCCAGCAGCCAAGAAGGCGGGGGGATACGAAGGACCCAGTACTTC.

The chain is built from TRBV4-1 and TRBJ1-3; D is possibly TRBD1 (5 bases). The CDR3 sequence is 17 residues long. V dropped 1 base and J dropped 3 bases, with 16 bases sitting between them. CDR1 is MGHRA, CDR2 YSYEKL, per germline. CDR3 protein: CASSQAQWGRNGNTIYF. The CDR3 nucleotides read TGCGCCAGCAGCCAAGCCCAGTGGGGGAGGAATGGAAACACCATATATTTT.

The chain carries TRBV6-2 or TRBV6-3 and TRBJ2-2; the D gene is possibly TRBD2 (5 bases). The germline gives CDR1 MNHEY, CDR2 SVGEGT. The ends were cut back, 2 bases at V and 4 bases at J, with 17 bases in the middle. CDR3 length: 17 residues. The CDR3 region has the DNA TGTGCCAGCAGTTACACGTCTCCTAGCCTGACCACCGGGGAGCTGTTTTTT. Protein product: CASSYTSPSLTTGELFF.

The rearrangement joins TRBV6-1 to TRBJ2-5; 9 nucleotides match TRBD1. V trimming: 2 bases; J trimming: 4 bases; junction bases outside the gene matches: 8. Germline V gene data show CDR1 as MNHNS and CDR2 as SASEGT. CDR3 length: 16 residues. The CDR3 protein is CASSETVGTGIETQYF. In nucleotides, the CDR3 is TGTGCCAGCAGTGAAACCGTGGGGACAGGGATAGAGACCCAGTACTTC.

The V and J genes are TRBV27 and TRBJ1-2; 7 nucleotides match TRBD1. CDR1 and CDR2 from the germline V gene are MNHEY and SMNVEV (reference sequence). V was pared by 3 bases and J by 4 bases, with 2 bases of the junction left unmatched. The CDR3 extends over 13 amino acids. The CDR3 spells CASSFRDSYGYTF. The CDR3 DNA reads TGTGCCAGCAGTTTTCGGGACAGCTATGGCTACACCTTC.